The source of this T cell receptor beta chain is a study of CD8 T cells in ankylosing spondylitis. General study results and limits: Several highly homologous variants made up a TCR beta motif, and this motif appeared characteristic of ankylosing spondylitis blood. Disease-linked clones reportedly showed significant enrichment in matched ankylosing spondylitis synovial fluid.

A remark on this clonotype: Its target is not known.

Scientists made TCR beta libraries using quantitative 5'-RACE with molecular barcodes. TCRdb redid the calling of the 5' RACE reads with MiXCR, one entry per CDR3 protein. Of 300,000 to 350,000 distinct CDR3 sequences listed, roughly 10% were seen once; the top ten hold roughly 9.5%. From germline, CDR1 is SGHTA and CDR2 FQGNSA. The ends lost 10 bases at V and 7 bases at J; junction bases unmatched: 7. The CDR3 loop spans 14 amino acids. The sequence derives from a female donor with ankylosing spondylitis or in good health (not recorded which). Input material: blood, either unsorted or a sorted T cell fraction (not recorded which). This chain uses TRBV7-2 with TRBJ2-1; 13 nucleotides line up with TRBD2. CDR3 in DNA: TGTGCCACCAGTCAGGGACTAGCGGGAAATGAGCAGTTCTTC. This codes for CATSQGLAGNEQFF. Full variable domain (missing parts from reference TRBV7-2 and TRBJ2-1): GAGVSQSPSNKVTEKGKDVELRCDPISGHTALYWYRQSLGQGLEFLIYFQGNSAPDKSGLPSDRFSAERTGGSVSTLTIQRTQQEDSAVYLCATSQGLAGNEQFFGPGTRLTVL.